The rows below give T cell receptor beta chains drawn from one sample of a study of PD-1 blockade in classical Hodgkin lymphoma. Assay used: immunoSEQ multiplex PCR; TCRdb lists only in-frame clones, some missing. The repertoire holds around 50,000 clones, with roughly 80% as singletons. The sample was peripheral blood mononuclear cells (PBMCs), taken before the fourth cycle of nivolumab. These receptors were taken from a human donor with classical Hodgkin lymphoma. The CDR3 runs from the conserved cysteine through the conserved F or W. D genes are given only for firm matches. Some rows have no size entry. The others give once, few or many, or a class for an expanded clone.

J,size,D,V,length,DNA,CDR3
TRBJ2-7,once,NA,TRBV21-1,12,TGTGCCAGCAGCAAAGGCTCCTACGAGCAGTACTTC,CASSKGSYEQYF
TRBJ2-3,NA,TRBD2,TRBV7-9,15,TGTGCCAGCAGCCAGGGACTACGTAGCACAGATACGCAGTATTTT,CASSQGLRSTDTQYF
TRBJ2-7,NA,NA,TRBV9,14,TGTGCCAGCAGCGTAGAAGGGGTTGGATACGAGCAGTACTTC,CASSVEGVGYEQYF
TRBJ1-1,NA,TRBD1,TRBV5-4,14,TGTGCCAGCAGCTCTCTGACAGGGACGTTTGAAGCTTTCTTT,CASSSLTGTFEAFF
TRBJ1-1,NA,NA,TRBV5-4,14,TGTGCCAGCAGCCCCAGGGGACAGAACACTGAAGCTTTCTTT,CASSPRGQNTEAFF
TRBJ2-2,NA,NA,TRBV9,17,TGTGCCAGCAGCAGTACATATTCTCAAAGGGACACCGGGGAGCTGTTTTTT,CASSSTYSQRDTGELFF
TRBJ1-2,once,NA,TRBV11-2,13,TGTGCCAGCACCTTTTCTGGGGGGGGTGGCTACACCTTC,CASTFSGGGGYTF
TRBJ1-2,NA,NA,TRBV2,12,TGTGCCAGCAGTATGGACGGGTCGGGCTACACCTTC,CASSMDGSGYTF
TRBJ1-1,NA,NA,TRBV28,15,TGTGCCAGCAGCCCTGCACGGCAGGGCGGAACTGAAGCTTTCTTT,CASSPARQGGTEAFF
TRBJ2-7,NA,TRBD1,TRBV29-1,14,TGCAGCGCTCGACAGGGGGGCAGCTCCTACGAGCAGTACTTC,CSARQGGSSYEQYF
TRBJ2-7,once,TRBD2,TRBV28,16,TGTGCCAGCAGTCCTCCCTCGCTAGCGGTCCCTAGGAAGCAGTACTTC,CASSPPSLAVPRKQYF
TRBJ1-1,few,NA,TRBV29-1,14,TGCAGCGTAGGGGACTATTCCATGAACACTGAAGCTTTCTTT,CSVGDYSMNTEAFF
TRBJ1-1,NA,NA,TRBV10-2,16,TGCGCCAGCAGTGAGGGGTGGGACCCATTAAATTACGGAGCTTTCTTT,CASSEGWDPLNYGAFF
TRBJ2-7,NA,NA,TRBV28,14,TGTGCCAGCAGTGATGCGGGGATTACCTACGAGCAGTACTTC,CASSDAGITYEQYF
TRBJ2-5,NA,NA,TRBV29-1,13,TGCAGCTTGATCCGAGGGGCCCAAGAGACCCAGTACTTC,CSLIRGAQETQYF
TRBJ2-3,NA,TRBD2,TRBV28,16,TGTGCCAGCAGTTTATCCTCAGCGGGATACACAGATACGCAGTATTTT,CASSLSSAGYTDTQYF
TRBJ2-7,NA,NA,TRBV28,17,TGTGCCAGCAGTTTGACTCTGTATGGAACCCTGAACTACGAGCAGTACTTC,CASSLTLYGTLNYEQYF
TRBJ2-1,NA,NA,TRBV5-1,15,TGCGCCAGCAGCTTGGTAACCGTCTCCTACAATGAGCAGTTCTTC,CASSLVTVSYNEQFF
TRBJ1-1,NA,NA,TRBV27,17,TGTGCCAGCAGTTTGAATTTTTGGAGTCATACTGAACACTTGACTTTCTTT,CASSLNFWSHTEHLTFF
TRBJ2-3,few,TRBD2,TRBV25-1,13,TGTGCCAGTTCAGCGGGAGCGACAGATACGCAGTATTTT,CASSAGATDTQYF
TRBJ2-2,NA,TRBD1,TRBV28,14,TGTGCCAGCATAATAGGACAGGGAGGAGGGGAGCTGTTTTTT,CASIIGQGGGELFF
TRBJ2-1,NA,TRBD1,TRBV2,15,TGTGCCAGCAGTGTGAGACAGGGGACCTACAATGAGCAGTTCTTC,CASSVRQGTYNEQFF
TRBJ2-7,NA,NA,TRBV6-5,13,TGTGCCAGCAGTCTTGGTGAGTCCTACGAGCAGTACTTC,CASSLGESYEQYF
TRBJ2-3,NA,TRBD2,TRBV7-9,15,TGTGCCAGCAGCTACGGTAGCGGGACCGCAGATACGCAGTATTTT,CASSYGSGTADTQYF
TRBJ2-7,NA,NA,TRBV5-1,15,TGCGCCAGCGGCCGTCCGGGAGCCTTCTCCTACGAGCAGTACTTC,CASGRPGAFSYEQYF
TRBJ1-1,NA,TRBD1,TRBV9,15,TGTGCCAGCAGCCCTTGGACAGGCCGGAACACTGAAGCTTTCTTT,CASSPWTGRNTEAFF
TRBJ1-3,NA,NA,TRBV6-5,14,TGTGCCAGCAGTTACTCGTTAAATGGAAACACCATATATTTT,CASSYSLNGNTIYF
TRBJ2-1,NA,NA,TRBV28,12,TGTGCCAGCAGTGTCGGGTGGAATGAGCAGTTCTTC,CASSVGWNEQFF
TRBJ2-7,NA,TRBD2,TRBV28,15,TGTGCCAGCAGTTTAATAGCGGGAGGGCTTTACGAGCAGTACTTC,CASSLIAGGLYEQYF
TRBJ2-3,NA,TRBD2,TRBV6-4,16,TGTGCCAGCAGTGACTCCGGGACTAGCGGCACAGATACGCAGTATTTT,CASSDSGTSGTDTQYF
TRBJ2-1,NA,NA,TRBV7-2,15,TGTGCCAGCAGCGGCCGGGACTCGATTTACAATGAGCAGTTCTTC,CASSGRDSIYNEQFF
TRBJ2-2,NA,NA,TRBV28,15,TGTGCCAGCAGTTATAGGACGGACATAAGCGGGGAGCTGTTTTTT,CASSYRTDISGELFF
TRBJ2-5,NA,NA,TRBV29-1,17,TGCAGCGTTGAAGATCCTTATTGGCAGGGTGGGCAAGAGACCCAGTACTTC,CSVEDPYWQGGQETQYF
TRBJ2-1,NA,TRBD2,TRBV11-1,15,TGTGCCAGCAGTCTAGTGTTAGCGGGGGTTTCCGAGCAGTTCTTC,CASSLVLAGVSEQFF
TRBJ2-7,NA,NA,TRBV6-5,14,TGTGCCAGCAAGGGGCCTCTAGCGTCCTACGAGCAGTACTTC,CASKGPLASYEQYF
TRBJ2-1,NA,NA,TRBV5-1,12,TGCGCCAGCAGCTACAGGTACAATGAGCAGTTCTTC,CASSYRYNEQFF
TRBJ2-7,NA,TRBD2,TRBV4-1,15,TGCGCCAGCAGCCCCTTGACTAGCGGGAGGTACGAGCAGTACTTC,CASSPLTSGRYEQYF
TRBJ2-3,NA,NA,TRBV7-9,17,TGTGCCAGCAGCCCCAGCGGTGAGGGCGGTTCCCCAGGTACGCAGTATTTT,CASSPSGEGGSPGTQYF
TRBJ1-2,NA,NA,TRBV5-6,14,TGTGCCAGCTCGCCCGGCAGCCCTAACTATGGCTACACCTTC,CASSPGSPNYGYTF
TRBJ2-2,NA,NA,TRBV28,16,TGTGCCAGCAGTCCTCCCCGGTCTGAAGGGCACGGGGAGCTGTTTTTT,CASSPPRSEGHGELFF
TRBJ2-3,NA,TRBD2,TRBV27,16,TGTGCCAGCAGTCGGTGGACTAGCGGGGATACAGATACGCAGTATTTT,CASSRWTSGDTDTQYF
TRBJ2-1,NA,NA,TRBV5-1,12,TGCGCCAGCAGCCCCGGTCTTAATGAGCAGTTCTTC,CASSPGLNEQFF
TRBJ2-1,NA,TRBD1,TRBV7-2,15,TGTGCCAGCAGCTTCACCGGGACAGCCTACAATGAGCAGTTCTTC,CASSFTGTAYNEQFF
TRBJ2-7,NA,TRBD2,TRBV11-2,15,TGTGCCAGCAGCTTAGGAGCGGGAGGAGCCTACGAGCAGTACTTC,CASSLGAGGAYEQYF
TRBJ2-1,NA,TRBD1,TRBV18,15,TGTGCCAGCTCACCGGTCGTAACAGGGGGCAATGAGCAGTTCTTC,CASSPVVTGGNEQFF